Each of the 21 T cell receptor beta chains below was sequenced from the same sample in a study of OX40 agonist ivuxolimab in advanced cancers. Using immunoSEQ multiplex PCR, the repertoire was profiled, and TCRdb retains in-frame clones only, with some absent. This table holds approximately 60,000 clones, 92% found once. The sequenced sample was CD4+ or CD8+ T cells sorted from blood, obtained in a trial of the OX40 agonist ivuxolimab. Receptor source: an adult with an advanced solid tumor such as melanoma, head and neck, liver or kidney cancer.

The chain uses TRBV5-1 and TRBJ2-3; tentatively, D is TRBD2 (5 bases). The germline CDR1 and CDR2 sequences are SGHRS and YFSETQ. V was shortened by 0 bases and J by 3 bases, with 11 bases between the two germline ends. The length of the CDR3 is 15 residues. CDR3 sequence reads: CASSLAGVVTDTQYF. Here the CDR3 DNA reads TGCGCCAGCAGCTTGGCCGGGGTAGTAACAGATACGCAGTATTTT. Using reference TRBV5-1 and TRBJ2-3 for the parts outside the CDR3, the full variable domain is KAGVTQTPRYLIKTRGQQVTLSCSPISGHRSVSWYQQTPGQGLQFLFEYFSETQRNKGNFPGRFSGRQFSNSRSEMNVSTLELGDSALYLCASSLAGVVTDTQYFGPGTRLTVL.

The chain employs TRBV30 and TRBJ2-2; D is ambiguous. Germline V CDR1 and CDR2: GTSNPN, SVGIG (reference sequence). Trimming shortened V by 5 bases and J by 3 bases, and 10 bases separated the two germline ends. The CDR3 consists of 13 residues. The CDR3 coding sequence is TGTGCCTGGGACTCCAGATACACCGGGGAGCTGTTTTTT. Its translation: CAWDSRYTGELFF.

The chain recombines TRBV2 with TRBJ1-2; D ambiguous. Germline V gene lookup returns CDR1 SNHLY and CDR2 FYNNEI. V was shortened by 7 bases and J by 2 bases, with 11 bases between the two germline ends. The CDR3 sequence is 13 residues long. The CDR3 is CASTTTSNYGYTF. The CDR3 region has the DNA TGTGCCAGCACCACTACATCGAACTATGGCTACACCTTC.

The CDR3 loop reads CASSYSSRSYEQYF. For the CDR3, the DNA is TGTGCCAGCAGTTACTCTTCCAGGAGCTACGAGCAGTACTTC. The chain joins TRBV6-6 to TRBJ2-7; D unclear. This CDR3 has 14 residues. CDR1 and CDR2 from the germline V gene are MNHNY and SVGAGI (reference sequence). V lost 0 bases, J lost 3 bases, and 9 bases lay in between.

This clone was seen just once. Other DNA sequences in this specimen translate into the identical CDR3. V usage is TRBV9 and J usage is TRBJ2-1; 13 bases agree with TRBD2. V gave up 8 bases and J gave up 5 bases; unmatched junction bases: 10. This CDR3 is 16 amino acids long. Germline V CDR1 and CDR2: SGDLS, YYNGEE. This CDR3 reads CASCLSGLAGHNEQFF. CDR3 sequence (DNA): TGTGCCAGTTGCTTATCGGGACTAGCGGGACACAATGAGCAGTTCTTC.

The rearrangement links TRBV5-1 to TRBJ2-3; no clear D gene. V was trimmed by 0 bases and J by 2 bases, leaving 1 base between them. CDR3 length equals 12 residues. Germline V gives CDR1 SGHRS, CDR2 YFSETQ. This CDR3 is CASSLDTDTQYF. In DNA, the CDR3 is TGCGCCAGCAGCTTGGACACAGATACGCAGTATTTT.

Comment on this clone: The junction does not match germline at one end; this may be a read error. The gene calls are TRBV7-7 and TRBJ2-3; 8 positions agree with TRBD2. CDR1 SSHAT and CDR2 FNYEAQ come from the germline V gene (reference sequence). The CDR3 is made up of 15 amino acids. CDR3 bases: TGTGCTAGCAGCTTAGGGACTAGTCCAGCAGATACGCAGTATTTT. This translates into CASSLGTSPADTQYF.

The chain recombines TRBV7-9 with TRBJ1-5; TRBD1 aligns across 10 bases. There are 14 residues in the CDR3. Losses at the gene ends were 5 bases for V and 6 bases for J; bases not matched to a gene: 4. Per germline, CDR1 SEHNR and CDR2 FQNEAQ (reference sequence). For the CDR3, the DNA is TGTGCCAGCAGCACCGGACAGGGGGGTCAGCCCCAGCATTTT. Its translation: CASSTGQGGQPQHF.

In its sample, this clone was seen once. The chain combines TRBV6-1 with TRBJ2-7, with 7 bases that match TRBD1. The CDR3 consists of 13 residues. The junction had 9 bases not matched to a gene; V was cut back by 10 bases and J by 3 bases. The germline CDR1 and CDR2 sequences are MNHNS and SASEGT. CDR3 DNA sequence: TGTGCCATAGACCGACAGGGTTACTACGAGCAGTACTTC. It codes for CAIDRQGYYEQYF.

The V call is TRBV5-4, the J call TRBJ2-3; 8 bases match TRBD1. This CDR3 is 15 amino acids long. Germline CDR1 reads SGHNT; CDR2 reads YYREEE (reference sequence). V trimming: 2 bases; J trimming: 6 bases; junction bases outside the gene matches: 8. CDR3 bases: TGTGCCAGCAGCTTCGGTCAGGGGGCAAGGGATACGCAGTATTTT. As protein: CASSFGQGARDTQYF.

This clone was seen a few times. The J gene is TRBJ2-5, the V gene TRBV11-3; 13 nucleotides match TRBD2. The germline V gene encodes CDR1 SGHNT and CDR2 YENEEA. V shed 1 base and J 2 bases; nucleotides not matched to a gene: 7. The CDR3 is 18 residues long. The CDR3 is CASSLVLGLAGVQETQYF. The CDR3 DNA reads as TGTGCCAGCAGCTTAGTCCTTGGACTAGCGGGAGTACAAGAGACCCAGTACTTC.

This chain joins TRBV6-5 and TRBJ1-6; 7 nucleotides line up with TRBD1. With 8 bases clipped from V and 7 bases from J, the junction kept 5 bases outside the gene matches. The CDR3 totals 13 residues. Germline CDR1 MNHEY, CDR2 SVGAGI. CDR3 protein: CASSTGVNSPLHF. The CDR3 nucleotides read TGTGCCAGCTCTACAGGGGTGAATTCACCCCTCCACTTT.

The rearrangement joins TRBV7-8 to TRBJ2-3, with no clear D. This CDR3 spans 13 amino acids. Germline-derived CDR1 and CDR2 are SGHVS and FQNEAQ. V lost 2 bases and J 1 base, leaving 4 bases between the germline ends. The CDR3 nucleotides are TGTGCCAGCAGCTTATACGGCACAGATACGCAGTATTTT. Amino acids: CASSLYGTDTQYF. The variable domain in full, completed from reference TRBV7-8 and TRBJ2-3, reads GAGVSQSPRYKVAKRGQDVALRCDPISGHVSLFWYQQALGQGPEFLTYFQNEAQLDKSGLPSDRFFAERPEGSVSTLKIQRTQQEDSAVYLCASSLYGTDTQYFGPGTRLTVL.

The chain carries TRBV2 and TRBJ2-3; perhaps TRBD2 as D (5 bases). This CDR3 spans 11 amino acids. V dropped 10 bases and J dropped 4 bases, with 9 bases sitting between them. Per the germline V gene, CDR1 is SNHLY and CDR2 is FYNNEI. The CDR3 region is CATRGPDTQYF. In nucleotides, the CDR3 is TGTGCCACCCGCGGGCCAGATACGCAGTATTTT.

The chain is built from TRBV27 and TRBJ2-3, with 11 positions matching TRBD2. V gave up 6 bases and J gave up 4 bases; unmatched junction bases: 9. This CDR3 has 16 amino acids. From germline, CDR1 is MNHEY and CDR2 SMNVEV (reference sequence). The CDR3 DNA reads as TGTGCCAGCAGCCCAAGGGTAGCGGGAGGGGCAGATACGCAGTATTTT. Its translation is CASSPRVAGGADTQYF.

The gene calls are TRBV5-1 and TRBJ2-7; 7 positions agree with TRBD1. There are 18 residues in the CDR3. Trimming cost V 1 base and J 2 bases; bases outside gene matches: 15. Germline values: CDR1 SGHRS, CDR2 YFSETQ. CDR3 coding DNA: TGCGCCAGCAGCTTGCGTACCGGCCAGTTCGACAGGGCCTACGAGCAGTACTTC. It translates to CASSLRTGQFDRAYEQYF. The whole variable domain, remainder taken from reference TRBV5-1 and TRBJ2-7, is KAGVTQTPRYLIKTRGQQVTLSCSPISGHRSVSWYQQTPGQGLQFLFEYFSETQRNKGNFPGRFSGRQFSNSRSEMNVSTLELGDSALYLCASSLRTGQFDRAYEQYFGPGTRLTVT.

The CDR3 region has the DNA TGTGCCAGCAGTGTGGGAGCTAACTATGGCTACACCTTC. This encodes CASSVGANYGYTF. The chain is built from TRBV2 and TRBJ1-2; no reliable D call. Trimming took 4 bases from V and 0 from J, leaving 6 bases between them. This CDR3 has 13 residues. Germline V lookup: CDR1 SNHLY, CDR2 FYNNEI.

The chain combines TRBV27 with TRBJ2-3; D gene ambiguous. There are 13 residues in the CDR3. CDR1 is MNHEY, CDR2 SMNVEV, per germline (reference sequence). V lost 5 bases to trimming and J lost 7 bases, with 13 bases between them. The CDR3 loop is CASSPNSGYTQYF. In nucleotides, the CDR3 is TGTGCCAGCAGTCCCAACTCCGGATATACGCAGTATTTT.

The chain combines TRBV18 with TRBJ2-7; D possibly corresponds to TRBD1 (5 bases). The CDR3 loop spans 14 amino acids. The V end was cut by 2 bases, the J end by 1 base, with 9 bases between. Per germline, CDR1 KGHSH and CDR2 LQKENI. The CDR3 nucleotides read TGTGCCAGCTCACCAGCTCAGGGTTCCTACGAGCAGTACTTC. It specifies CASSPAQGSYEQYF. Combining the CDR3 with reference TRBV18 and TRBJ2-7 gives the whole variable domain NAGVMQNPRHLVRRRGQEARLRCSPMKGHSHVYWYRQLPEEGLKFMVYLQKENIIDESGMPKERFSAEFPKEGPSILRIQQVVRGDSAAYFCASSPAQGSYEQYFGPGTRLTVT.

The J gene is TRBJ2-3, the V gene TRBV19; TRBD2 agrees at 7 bases. Germline assignment: CDR1 LNHDA and CDR2 SQIVND (reference sequence). CDR3 length equals 14 residues. Unmatched junction bases numbered 1, after V lost 3 bases and J lost 1 base. This CDR3 reads CASSITSGTDTQYF. In DNA form, the CDR3 reads TGTGCCAGTAGTATTACTAGCGGCACAGATACGCAGTATTTT.

The CDR3 loop is CASSLAAGGTDTQYF. The CDR3 nucleotides read TGCGCCAGCAGCTTGGCAGCGGGGGGCACAGATACGCAGTATTTT. The chain recombines TRBV5-1 with TRBJ2-3; 8 bases align to TRBD2. V gave up 0 bases and J gave up 1 base; unmatched junction bases: 1. The germline V gene has CDR1 SGHRS and CDR2 YFSETQ. The CDR3 runs to 15 residues. Full variable domain (missing parts from reference TRBV5-1 and TRBJ2-3): KAGVTQTPRYLIKTRGQQVTLSCSPISGHRSVSWYQQTPGQGLQFLFEYFSETQRNKGNFPGRFSGRQFSNSRSEMNVSTLELGDSALYLCASSLAAGGTDTQYFGPGTRLTVL.